The T cell receptor beta chain under discussion was sequenced for a study of blood T cells in healthy people across ages. Per the germline V gene, CDR1 is SEHNR and CDR2 is FQNEAQ (reference sequence). This CDR3 is 12 amino acids long. General observations from the study: Diversity of TCR beta correlated strongly with naive T cell percentage.

About this clonotype itself: Its antigen is not identified. Compared with germline, one end of the junction differs, possibly owing to a read error.

A second about 6 to 12 cycle PCR used barcoded and J-beta primers. TCRdb redid the calling of the 5' RACE reads with MiXCR, one entry per CDR3 protein. The repertoire consists of approximately 1.5 million distinct CDR3 sequences, with almost 35% occurring once and the leading ten covering around 10%. The V and J genes are TRBV7-9 and TRBJ1-4, with unresolved D. The specimen was blood. The sequence derives from a woman aged 25 to 39 in good health. The CDR3: CSSSLASEKLFF. Written as DNA, the CDR3 is TGTTCCAGCAGCTTAGCGTCAGAAAAACTGTTTTTT.